These 29 T cell receptor beta chains were all obtained from the same sample, sequenced in a study of shared T cell receptors in the human thymus. Some clones are missing from TCRdb's copy, which holds only in-frame ones; the method was immunoSEQ multiplex PCR. The sample holds 450,000 to 650,000 clones, around 78% seen once. These data were likewise used in another study, on human thymus T cells.

Sequenced sample: thymocytes. These receptors were taken from a boy in the first two years of life with a congenital heart defect.

The CDR3 region is CASSPSGPANNEQFF. In DNA, the CDR3 is TGTGCCAGCAGCCCTAGCGGGCCCGCGAACAATGAGCAGTTCTTC. This chain joins TRBV5-4 and TRBJ2-1, with 8 positions matching TRBD2. Germline CDR1 SGHNT, CDR2 YYREEE (reference sequence). The ends lost 4 bases at V and 5 bases at J; junction bases unmatched: 8. The CDR3 contains 15 residues.

DNA for the CDR3: TGTGCCAGAAGCTTGGGACCAGCGGGAGGTACCGGGGAGCTGTTTTTT. It yields the protein CARSLGPAGGTGELFF. The rearrangement links TRBV5-3 to TRBJ2-2; TRBD2 agrees at 9 bases. TRBV5-3 is an ORF for which the function is uncertain. V dropped 0 bases and J dropped 5; count of bases not matched to a gene: 5. This CDR3 has 16 residues.

The V call is TRBV21-1, the J call TRBJ2-7; the D call TRBD2 from the table was never checked on the DNA. TRBV21-1 is a listed pseudogene. This CDR3 has 16 amino acids. CDR3 sequence: CASSPDLAGATYEQYF. The CDR3 DNA is TGTGCCAGCAGCCCGGACCTAGCGGGAGCTACCTACGAGCAGTACTTC.

Only a few counts were recorded for this clone. This chain connects TRBV7-8 to TRBJ2-7, with 8 bases aligning to TRBD2. V dropped 5 bases and J dropped 4; count of bases not matched to a gene: 13. The germline V gene encodes CDR1 SGHVS and CDR2 FQNEAQ. This CDR3 contains 16 residues. The CDR3 DNA reads as TGTGCCAGCAGCCCGGAGTTACTAGCGGCTAGATACGAGCAGTACTTC. Translated, it gives CASSPELLAARYEQYF.

This chain links TRBV27 with TRBJ2-7, with 11 bases matching TRBD2. V was clipped by 7 bases and J by 6 bases; unmatched bases: 8. CDR1 is MNHEY and CDR2 is SMNVEV in the germline V gene (reference sequence). The CDR3 has 14 residues. In DNA, the CDR3 is TGTGCCAGCACCCGACTAGCGGGACATGGCGAGCAGTACTTC. Translating gives CASTRLAGHGEQYF.

V is TRBV10-3 and J is TRBJ2-7; 7 bases agree with TRBD1. CDR1 is ENHRY, CDR2 SYGVKD, per germline. Trimming at V came to 2 bases and at J to 7 bases, leaving 11 bases not matched to a gene. CDR3 length: 15 residues. The CDR3, as DNA: TGTGCCATCAGTGAGCTTGAAGGGGGCAGACAGGAGCAGTACTTC. It yields the protein CAISELEGGRQEQYF.

This clone was detected only a few times. V is TRBV30 and J is TRBJ1-2, with TRBD1 as a possible D gene (5 bases). The germline gives CDR1 GTSNPN, CDR2 SVGIG (reference sequence). The CDR3 runs 11 residues. As DNA, the CDR3 is TGTGCTCACGGGGGAGGACATGGCTACACCTTC. Translation gives CAHGGGHGYTF.

The chain uses TRBV6-5 and TRBJ2-3; maybe TRBD2 (6 bases). Germline CDR1 MNHEY, CDR2 SVGAGI. Trimming pared 5 bases from V and 1 base from J, leaving 13 bases between. The CDR3 covers 15 residues. CDR3 sequence: CASSPWGERTDTQYF. In DNA, the CDR3 is TGTGCCAGCAGTCCCTGGGGGGAGCGCACAGATACGCAGTATTTT.

For this clone: Compared with germline, one end of the junction differs, possibly owing to a read error. The chain links TRBV27 to TRBJ2-1, with TRBD2 matching over 11 bases. This CDR3 spans 16 amino acids. The germline CDR1 and CDR2 sequences are MNHEY and SMNVEV (reference sequence). The CDR3 sequence: CASSPPTSGSYSEQFF. DNA of the CDR3: TGTGCCAGCAGTCCCCCAACTAGCGGGAGTTACAGTGAGCAGTTCTTC.

The rearrangement links TRBV27 to TRBJ2-1; TRBD2 aligns across 11 bases. The CDR3 consists of 17 residues. The V and J ends lost 4 bases and 9 bases, in that order; junction bases with no gene match: 14. The germline V gene has CDR1 MNHEY and CDR2 SMNVEV (reference sequence). The CDR3: CASSYAFRLAGWGEQFF. CDR3 bases: TGTGCCAGCAGTTACGCATTTAGACTAGCGGGGTGGGGTGAGCAGTTCTTC.

The chain is built from TRBV6-1 and TRBJ2-2, with a possible D match to TRBD1 (5 bases). V lost 4 bases and J 3 bases, leaving 15 bases between the germline ends. The CDR3 spans 16 residues. The germline gives CDR1 MNHNS, CDR2 SASEGT. The CDR3 loop is CASSASVGAYTGELFF. CDR3 coding DNA: TGTGCCAGCAGTGCGAGTGTAGGGGCATACACCGGGGAGCTGTTTTTT.

This clone was picked up a small number of times. The chain combines TRBV29-1 with TRBJ2-3; 16 bases line up with TRBD2. V was pared by 7 bases and J by 3 bases, with 10 bases of the junction left unmatched. Germline loops: CDR1 SQVTM, CDR2 ANQGSEA. The CDR3 runs to 17 residues. The CDR3 nucleotides read TGCAGCGCCGGCGAAGGGGGACTAGCGGGAGGGACAGATACGCAGTATTTT. This sequence encodes CSAGEGGLAGGTDTQYF.

The rearrangement uses TRBV27 and TRBJ2-2; 10 nucleotides line up with TRBD1. This CDR3 is built from 16 residues. V dropped 6 bases and J dropped 6; count of bases not matched to a gene: 10. Germline V CDR1 and CDR2: MNHEY, SMNVEV (reference sequence). The CDR3 sequence: CASRPPGTGEAGELFF. The CDR3 nucleotides read TGTGCCAGCAGACCCCCCGGGACAGGGGAAGCCGGGGAGCTGTTTTTT.

The chain links TRBV10-3 to TRBJ1-1; 7 bases are a match to TRBD1. The J segment lost 6 bases and the V segment lost 10 bases, leaving 20 bases of the junction unmatched. From germline, CDR1 is ENHRY and CDR2 SYGVKD. The CDR3 runs to 16 residues. The CDR3 reads CASGATTGREIAEAFF. The CDR3 DNA follows: TGTGCCAGCGGGGCAACGACAGGGCGCGAGATCGCTGAAGCTTTCTTT.

The J gene is TRBJ1-5, the V gene TRBV7-9; TRBD1 aligns across 8 bases. The CDR3 totals 16 residues. V lost 4 bases, J lost 5 bases, and 10 bases stayed unmatched. CDR1 is SEHNR and CDR2 is FQNEAQ in the germline V gene (reference sequence). CDR3 sequence (DNA): TGTGCCAGCAGCTCCAGACAGGGGAAAGAAGATCAGCCCCAGCATTTT. This encodes CASSSRQGKEDQPQHF.

This clone was counted a few times. The rearrangement links TRBV7-2 to TRBJ1-1; weak D call: TRBD1 (5 bases). The germline V gene has CDR1 SGHTA and CDR2 FQGNSA. Deletions cut 2 bases from V and 5 bases from J, with 12 bases between. The CDR3 has 14 residues. The CDR3 nucleotides are TGTGCCAGCAGCTTATCCCCCAGGGCTACTGAAGCTTTCTTT. Encoded protein: CASSLSPRATEAFF.

This chain connects TRBV5-1 to TRBJ1-5, with TRBD1 as a possible D gene (5 bases). V lost 3 bases, J lost 7 bases, and 17 bases lay in between. The germline CDR1 and CDR2 sequences are SGHRS and YFSETQ. This CDR3 is 15 amino acids long. The CDR3 protein is CASSSAGGEGQPQHF. The CDR3 nucleotides read TGCGCCAGCAGCTCCGCCGGGGGGGAGGGACAGCCCCAGCATTTT.

This chain links TRBV5-1 with TRBJ1-1, with D uncertain. Germline CDR1 is SGHRS and CDR2 is YFSETQ. The CDR3 is 16 amino acids. The ends were cut back, 1 base at V and 1 base at J, with 14 bases in the middle. This chain's CDR3 is CASSLKPTAGNTEAFF. CDR3 DNA: TGCGCCAGCAGCTTGAAACCGACCGCGGGGAACACTGAAGCTTTCTTT.

The chain is built from TRBV10-2 and TRBJ1-5; TRBD1 matches at 7 bases. The germline V gene encodes CDR1 WSHSY and CDR2 SAAADI. This CDR3 is built from 17 residues. V dropped 6 bases and J dropped 3; count of bases not matched to a gene: 14. The CDR3 reads CASRDRQGSNNNQPQHF. In DNA form, the CDR3 reads TGCGCCAGCAGGGATCGACAGGGAAGTAACAACAATCAGCCCCAGCATTTT.

This clone appeared a single time. This sequence joins TRBV10-3 and TRBJ2-3; 7 positions agree with TRBD2. The CDR3 is 15 residues long. Trimming removed 4 bases from V and 2 bases from J; junction bases left unmatched: 6. Germline V gene sequence: CDR1 ENHRY, CDR2 SYGVKD. CDR3 loop: CAISGSSGPTDTQYF. The CDR3 DNA reads as TGTGCCATCAGTGGATCTAGCGGCCCCACAGATACGCAGTATTTT.

This sequence joins TRBV27 and TRBJ2-6, with D possibly TRBD1 on 5 matching bases. V lost 6 bases and J 0 bases, leaving 21 bases between the germline ends. This CDR3 spans 19 amino acids. CDR1 MNHEY and CDR2 SMNVEV come from the germline V gene (reference sequence). The CDR3 nucleotides are TGTGCCAGCAGACCTCTCAAGGGGCACTTTACCTCTGGGGCCAACGTCCTGACTTTC. This gives the protein CASRPLKGHFTSGANVLTF.

This clone came up once. The chain links TRBV6-1 to TRBJ1-4; no firm D call. From germline, CDR1 is MNHNS and CDR2 SASEGT. The CDR3 spans 18 residues. Trimming removed 4 bases from V and 2 bases from J, with 20 bases in between. The CDR3 spells CASSAKRRAGGTNEKLFF. DNA for the CDR3: TGTGCCAGCAGTGCCAAGCGGAGGGCCGGCGGGACTAATGAAAAACTGTTTTTT.

This clone was recorded a few times. The chain joins TRBV7-9 to TRBJ1-1, with D possibly TRBD1 on 6 matching bases. The germline V gene has CDR1 SEHNR and CDR2 FQNEAQ (reference sequence). V was shortened by 1 base and J by 7 bases, with 13 bases between the two germline ends. The CDR3 is 14 amino acids. CDR3 DNA sequence: TGTGCCAGCAGCTTAGATCTCAGGGACAATGAAGCTTTCTTT. Translation gives CASSLDLRDNEAFF.

The chain uses TRBV4-1 and TRBJ1-4, with a weak D call TRBD1 (6 bases). Per the germline V gene, CDR1 is MGHRA and CDR2 is YSYEKL. V lost 6 bases and J 0 bases, leaving 14 bases between the germline ends. This CDR3 is built from 16 residues. CDR3 loop: CASRLTGTPTNEKLFF. In nucleotides, the CDR3 is TGCGCCAGCAGGCTAACAGGGACGCCAACTAATGAAAAACTGTTTTTT.

V usage is TRBV6-4 and J usage is TRBJ1-2, with D maybe TRBD1 (5 bases). Germline-derived CDR1 and CDR2 are MRHNA and SNTAGT. V dropped 0 bases and J dropped 2 bases, with 10 bases sitting between them. The CDR3 covers 15 residues. The CDR3 DNA sequence: TGTGCCAGCAGTGACTCAGGAGGGGCCAACTATGGCTACACCTTC. Translated, it gives CASSDSGGANYGYTF.

This chain uses TRBV4-2 with TRBJ2-1, with TRBD2 identical over 12 bases. The CDR3 has 15 residues. J gave up 8 bases and V 4 bases, and 6 bases lay outside the gene matches. From germline, CDR1 is LGHNA and CDR2 YNFKEQ. CDR3 protein: CASSPRTSGVDEQFF. The DNA for the CDR3 is TGTGCCAGCAGCCCACGGACTAGCGGGGTCGATGAGCAGTTCTTC.

The genes are TRBV11-3 and TRBJ2-1, with a tentative D call TRBD2 (5 bases). CDR3 length: 16 amino acids. V was trimmed by 4 bases and J by 7 bases, leaving 20 bases between them. The germline V gene has CDR1 SGHNT and CDR2 YENEEA. The CDR3 DNA reads TGTGCCAGCAGCTCCCTGACCGCGAGGACTCCGAATGAGCAGTTCTTC. This translates into CASSSLTARTPNEQFF.

The chain joins TRBV6-6 to TRBJ1-5, with D perhaps TRBD1 (6 bases). Germline V gene data show CDR1 as MNHNY and CDR2 as SVGAGI (reference sequence). V lost 8 bases and J 8 bases, leaving 22 bases between the germline ends. This CDR3 contains 15 residues. As DNA, the CDR3 is TGTGCCAGCTGGTCCGACGGACAGCCTCTGGAGCCCCAGCATTTT. Protein sequence: CASWSDGQPLEPQHF.

J is TRBJ2-5 and V is TRBV18; D is possibly TRBD1 (6 bases). Germline values: CDR1 KGHSH, CDR2 LQKENI. This CDR3 has 16 residues. Trimming shortened V by 0 bases and J by 4 bases, and 15 bases separated the two germline ends. The CDR3 spells CASSPPKGARGETQYF. The CDR3 DNA follows: TGTGCCAGCTCACCACCGAAAGGGGCCAGGGGAGAGACCCAGTACTTC.